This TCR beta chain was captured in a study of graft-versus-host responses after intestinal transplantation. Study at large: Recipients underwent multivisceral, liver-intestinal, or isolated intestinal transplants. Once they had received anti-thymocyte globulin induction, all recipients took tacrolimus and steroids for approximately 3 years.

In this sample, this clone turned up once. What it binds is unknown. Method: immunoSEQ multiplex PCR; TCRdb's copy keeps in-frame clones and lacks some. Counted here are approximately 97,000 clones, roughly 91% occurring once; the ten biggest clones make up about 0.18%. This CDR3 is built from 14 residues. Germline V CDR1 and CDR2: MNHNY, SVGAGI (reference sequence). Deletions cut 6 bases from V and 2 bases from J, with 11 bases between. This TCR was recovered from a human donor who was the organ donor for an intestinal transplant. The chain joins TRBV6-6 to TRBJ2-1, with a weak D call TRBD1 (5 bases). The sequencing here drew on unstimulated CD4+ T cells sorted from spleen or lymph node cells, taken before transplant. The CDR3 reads CASSSGRAYNEQFF. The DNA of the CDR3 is TGTGCCAGCAGCTCGGGCAGGGCCTACAATGAGCAGTTCTTC.